A single sample gave rise to the 2 T cell receptor beta chains below, sequenced in a study of shared clonotypes between healthy human individuals. Terminally differentiated effector memory CD45RA+ cells were excluded from the naive CD8 cells, which were CD45RO-negative and positively selected for CCR7. Sequencing used immunoSEQ multiplex PCR; TCRdb keeps in-frame clones, though not all of them. The sample holds 660,000 or so clones, 95% to 96% seen once. The sample comprised naive CD8+ T cells sorted from blood. The receptors were sampled from a woman in her thirties in good health.

The V call is TRBV7-6, the J call TRBJ2-7; TRBD1 matches 10 bases. The CDR3 covers 15 residues. The germline V gene encodes CDR1 SGHVS and CDR2 FNYEAQ. Trimming cost V 5 bases and J 2 bases; bases outside gene matches: 6. The chain's CDR3 is CASSPSGTGAYEQYF. CDR3 coding DNA: TGTGCCAGCAGCCCCTCCGGGACAGGGGCCTACGAGCAGTACTTC.

The V and J genes are TRBV19 and TRBJ2-5, with a tentative D call TRBD2 (6 bases). The V and J ends lost 3 bases and 2 bases respectively, with 16 bases between them. The CDR3 covers 16 residues. Germline lookup yields CDR1 LNHDA and CDR2 SQIVND (reference sequence). The CDR3 sequence: CASSMGSGPSQETQYF. The CDR3 DNA follows: TGTGCCAGTAGTATGGGGAGCGGGCCTTCTCAAGAGACCCAGTACTTC.